These T cell receptor beta chains were read from a single sample in a study of control samples from healthy donors and cancer patients. Assay: immunoSEQ multiplex PCR; the TCRdb copy retains only in-frame clones and omits some. This sample has 170,000 or so clones, with about 90% found just once. Source material: blood. These receptors all come from a woman aged 45-59 years in good health. The CDR3 runs from the conserved cysteine through the conserved F or W.

CSASSPSKETQYF	TRBJ2-5	TRBV20-1
CAWSVQGSAGANVLTF	TRBJ2-6	TRBV30
CASSHYLDIPLETQYF	TRBJ2-5	TRBV3-1/TRBV3-2
CASSLVGEDGYTF	TRBJ1-2	TRBV5-1
CASRYVRGRNTEAFF	TRBJ1-1	TRBV28
CASSSAGRETQYF	TRBJ2-5	TRBV12-3/TRBV12-4
CASTFSLAGRADTQYF	TRBJ2-3	TRBV6-2/TRBV6-3
CASILAGALSYEQYF	TRBJ2-7	TRBV5-1
CASSLDRYSGANVLTF	TRBJ2-6	TRBV6-2/TRBV6-3
CASSPTGYLNSPLHF	TRBJ1-6	TRBV6-5
CASSFAGSEKSNSPLHF	TRBJ1-6	TRBV28
CASGDPGFNEQFF	TRBJ2-1	TRBV7-3
CASSVQGLTYEQYF	TRBJ2-7	TRBV7-8
CARSYTGDAKKGRKLFF	TRBJ1-4	TRBV5-3
CASSPSGGSTDTQYF	TRBJ2-3	TRBV19
CAGEDHSGANVLTF	TRBJ2-6	TRBV6-5
CASSLVAGLYNEQFF	TRBJ2-1	TRBV5-1
CATSGQVRRDTGELFF	TRBJ2-2	TRBV24-1